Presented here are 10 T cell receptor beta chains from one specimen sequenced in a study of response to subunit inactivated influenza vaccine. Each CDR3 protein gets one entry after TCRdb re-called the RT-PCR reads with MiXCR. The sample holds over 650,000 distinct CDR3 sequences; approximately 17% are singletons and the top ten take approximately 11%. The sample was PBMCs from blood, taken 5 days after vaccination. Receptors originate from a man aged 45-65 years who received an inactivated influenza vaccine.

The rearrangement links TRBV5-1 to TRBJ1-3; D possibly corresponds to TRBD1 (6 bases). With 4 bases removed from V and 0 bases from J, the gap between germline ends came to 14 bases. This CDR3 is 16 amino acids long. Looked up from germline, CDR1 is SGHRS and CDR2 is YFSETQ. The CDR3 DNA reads TGCGCCAGCAGCCTCGGAGGGGGAGGCTCTGGAAACACCATATATTTT. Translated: CASSLGGGGSGNTIYF. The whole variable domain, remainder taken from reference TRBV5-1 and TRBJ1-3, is KAGVTQTPRYLIKTRGQQVTLSCSPISGHRSVSWYQQTPGQGLQFLFEYFSETQRNKGNFPGRFSGRQFSNSRSEMNVSTLELGDSALYLCASSLGGGGSGNTIYFGEGSWLTVV.

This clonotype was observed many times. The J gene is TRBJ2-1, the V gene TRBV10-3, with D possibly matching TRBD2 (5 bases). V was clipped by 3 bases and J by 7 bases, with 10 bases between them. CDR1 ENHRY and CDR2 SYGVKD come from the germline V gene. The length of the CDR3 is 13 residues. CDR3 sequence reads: CAISDVARNEQFF. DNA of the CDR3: TGTGCCATCAGTGACGTAGCGCGGAATGAGCAGTTCTTC.

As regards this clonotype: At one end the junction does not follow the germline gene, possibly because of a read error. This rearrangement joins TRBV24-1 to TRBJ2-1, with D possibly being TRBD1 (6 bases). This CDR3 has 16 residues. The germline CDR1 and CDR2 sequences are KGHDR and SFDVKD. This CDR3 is CATSDLRQGIYNKQFF. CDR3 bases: TGTGCCACCAGTGATTTGCGGCAGGGGATCTACAATAAGCAGTTCTTC.

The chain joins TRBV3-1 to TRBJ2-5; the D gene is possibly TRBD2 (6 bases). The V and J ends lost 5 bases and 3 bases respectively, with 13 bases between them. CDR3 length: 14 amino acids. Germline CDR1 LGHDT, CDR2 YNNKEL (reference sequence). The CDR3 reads CASSSSGSKETQYF. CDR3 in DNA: TGTGCCAGCAGCTCGTCCGGGAGTAAAGAGACCCAGTACTTC.

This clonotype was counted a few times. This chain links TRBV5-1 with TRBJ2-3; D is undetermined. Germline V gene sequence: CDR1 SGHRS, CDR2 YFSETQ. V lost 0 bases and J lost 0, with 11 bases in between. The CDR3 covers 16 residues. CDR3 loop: CASSLERPASTDTQYF. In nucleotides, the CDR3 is TGCGCCAGCAGCTTGGAAAGGCCAGCTAGCACAGATACGCAGTATTTT.

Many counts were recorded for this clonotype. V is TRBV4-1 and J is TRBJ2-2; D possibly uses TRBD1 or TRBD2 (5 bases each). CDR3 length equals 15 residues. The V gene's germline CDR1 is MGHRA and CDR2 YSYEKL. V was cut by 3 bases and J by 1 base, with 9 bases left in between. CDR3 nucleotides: TGCGCCAGCAGCCACGGGGCAGGGAACACCGGGGAGCTGTTTTTT. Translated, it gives CASSHGAGNTGELFF.

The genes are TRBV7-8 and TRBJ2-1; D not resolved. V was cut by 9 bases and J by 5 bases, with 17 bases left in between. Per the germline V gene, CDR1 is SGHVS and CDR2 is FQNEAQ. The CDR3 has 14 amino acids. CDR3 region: CASQLFGINNEQFF. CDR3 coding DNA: TGTGCCAGTCAACTCTTCGGAATAAACAATGAGCAGTTCTTC.

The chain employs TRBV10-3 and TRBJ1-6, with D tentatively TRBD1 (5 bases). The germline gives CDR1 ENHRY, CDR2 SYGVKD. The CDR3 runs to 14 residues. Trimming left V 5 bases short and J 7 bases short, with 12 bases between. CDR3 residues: CAISSRDGNSPLHF. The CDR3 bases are TGTGCCATCAGTTCCCGGGACGGAAATTCACCCCTCCACTTT.

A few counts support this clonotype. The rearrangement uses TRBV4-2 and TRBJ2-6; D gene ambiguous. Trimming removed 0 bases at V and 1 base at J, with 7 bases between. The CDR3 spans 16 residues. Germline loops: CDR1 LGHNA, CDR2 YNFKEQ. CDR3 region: CASSQEPTSGANVLTF. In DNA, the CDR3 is TGTGCCAGCAGCCAAGAACCCACGTCTGGGGCCAACGTCCTGACTTTC.

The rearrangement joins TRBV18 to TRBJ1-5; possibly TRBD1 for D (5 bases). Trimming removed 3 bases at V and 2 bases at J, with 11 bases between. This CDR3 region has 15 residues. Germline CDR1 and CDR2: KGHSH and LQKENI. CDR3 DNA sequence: TGTGCCAGCTCACCGGGGGAGTCGGGCAATCAGCCCCAGCATTTT. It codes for CASSPGESGNQPQHF.